There are many counts of the clone carrying this T cell receptor (beta chain). This sample is drawn from a study of blood T cells in healthy people across ages. A second about 6 to 11 cycle PCR used barcoded and J-beta primers. Each cDNA molecule received a tag from a template-switch adaptor that had 12 random nucleotides. Each CDR3 protein is one row after TCRdb ran MiXCR on the 5' RACE reads. The table lists roughly 800,000 distinct CDR3 sequences, under 40% of them singletons, with 10% to 15% in the top ten. V was cut by 5 bases and J by 3 bases, with 17 bases left in between. The CDR3 totals 15 residues. The germline V gene encodes CDR1 SEHNR and CDR2 FQNEAQ (reference sequence).

Sequenced input: blood. This TCR was sampled from a man in his late teens or twenties in good health. The V gene is TRBV7-9, the J gene TRBJ2-7; possible D gene TRBD2, 5 bases. The CDR3 DNA is TGTGCCAGCAGCCCCGGACTTACCCTCAGCTACGAGCAGTACTTC. Residues: CASSPGLTLSYEQYF.